This T cell receptor beta chain is from a study of shared clonotypes between healthy human individuals. The study's findings and limits: Donor clonotype sharing was expected to depend on sequencing depth.

Germline CDR1 reads SGDLS; CDR2 reads YYNGEE. CDR3 length: 15 residues. Here immunoSEQ multiplex PCR was the method, and the copy in TCRdb shows in-frame clones only, minus some. This repertoire shows about 460,000 clones, roughly 80% found once; its top ten account for 12%. About this clone itself: Antigen: not known. A far larger clone is one base from this, pointing to a likely read error.

The specimen was PBMCs. The TCR sequence derives from a middle-aged woman in good health. Some clones in this sample may be carry-over from other donors' samples. V usage is TRBV9 and J usage is TRBJ2-1, with TRBD2 matching 8 bases. This CDR3 is CAGSVSGSYYNEQFF. CDR3 bases: TGTGCCGGCAGCGTAAGCGGGAGCTATTACAATGAGCAGTTCTTC. The full variable domain, completed using reference TRBV9 and TRBJ2-1, is DSGVTQTPKHLITATGQRVTLRCSPRSGDLSVYWYQQSLDQGLQFLIQYYNGEERAKGNILERFSAQQFPDLHSELNLSSLELGDSALYFCAGSVSGSYYNEQFFGPGTRLTVL.